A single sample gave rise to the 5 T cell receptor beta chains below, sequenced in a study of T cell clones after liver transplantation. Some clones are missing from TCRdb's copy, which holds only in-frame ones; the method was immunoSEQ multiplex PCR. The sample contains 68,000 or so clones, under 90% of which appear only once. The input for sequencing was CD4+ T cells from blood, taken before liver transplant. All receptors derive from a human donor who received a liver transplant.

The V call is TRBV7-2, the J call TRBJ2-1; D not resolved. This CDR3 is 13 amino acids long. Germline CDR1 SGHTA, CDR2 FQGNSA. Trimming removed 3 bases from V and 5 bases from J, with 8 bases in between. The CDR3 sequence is CASSLVRNNEQFF. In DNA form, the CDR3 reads TGTGCCAGCAGCTTGGTACGCAACAATGAGCAGTTCTTC.

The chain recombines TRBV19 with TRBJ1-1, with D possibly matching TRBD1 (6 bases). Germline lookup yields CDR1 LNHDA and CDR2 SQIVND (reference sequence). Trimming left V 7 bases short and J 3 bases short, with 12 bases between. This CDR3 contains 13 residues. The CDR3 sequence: CASNREGDTEAFF. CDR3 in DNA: TGTGCCAGTAATAGGGAGGGGGACACTGAAGCTTTCTTT.

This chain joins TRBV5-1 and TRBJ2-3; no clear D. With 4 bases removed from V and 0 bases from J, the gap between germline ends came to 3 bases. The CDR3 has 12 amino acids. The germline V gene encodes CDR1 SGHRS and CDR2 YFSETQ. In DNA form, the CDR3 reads TGCGCCAGCAGCGTTAGCACAGATACGCAGTATTTT. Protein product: CASSVSTDTQYF.

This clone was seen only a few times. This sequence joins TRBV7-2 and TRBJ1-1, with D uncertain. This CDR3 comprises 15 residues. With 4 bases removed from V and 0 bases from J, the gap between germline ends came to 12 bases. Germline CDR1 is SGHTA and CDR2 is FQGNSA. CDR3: CASSYGAGLNTEAFF. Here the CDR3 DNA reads TGTGCCAGCAGCTATGGCGCCGGGTTGAACACTGAAGCTTTCTTT.

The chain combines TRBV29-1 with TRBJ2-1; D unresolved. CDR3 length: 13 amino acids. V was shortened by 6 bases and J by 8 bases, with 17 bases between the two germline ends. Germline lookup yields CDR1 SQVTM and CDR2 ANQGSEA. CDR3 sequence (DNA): TGCAGCGTCGGACCTCTAGTTTCCGATGAGCAGTTCTTC. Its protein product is CSVGPLVSDEQFF.